Listed below are T cell receptor beta chains from one sample, sequenced in a study of OX40 agonist ivuxolimab in advanced cancers. Profiling relied on immunoSEQ multiplex PCR, and the TCRdb table lists in-frame clones only, not all of them. The table has tens of thousands of clones, about 86% seen once. This sample comprised CD4+ or CD8+ T cells sorted from blood, obtained in a trial of the OX40 agonist ivuxolimab. The receptors here all came from an adult with an advanced solid tumor such as melanoma, head and neck, liver or kidney cancer. Both conserved end residues are part of each CDR3. A D gene is named only where the DNA matches it firmly. Size is omitted from some rows. Given values are once, few, many or a class for expanded clones.

abundance	d_gene	v_gene	j_gene	CDR3aa	CDR3nt
NA	TRBD1	TRBV5-1	TRBJ1-2	CASSRQPEDRGAGYTF	TGCGCCAGCAGCAGGCAACCGGAGGACAGGGGGGCTGGCTACACCTTC
NA	NA	TRBV19	TRBJ1-4	CASRQTNEKLFF	TGTGCCAGTAGGCAGACTAATGAAAAACTGTTTTTT
NA	TRBD1	TRBV2	TRBJ1-4	CASKDRAGEKLFF	TGTGCCAGCAAAGACAGGGCGGGGGAAAAACTGTTTTTT
NA	NA	TRBV5-6	TRBJ2-3	CASSPDFLRSTDTQYF	TGTGCCAGCAGCCCGGACTTTCTCCGGAGTACAGATACGCAGTATTTT
NA	NA	TRBV27	TRBJ2-3	CASSSNRFTDTQYF	TGTGCCAGCAGTTCCAACAGATTCACAGATACGCAGTATTTT
NA	NA	TRBV7-8	TRBJ1-3	CASSLGWGPLSGNTIYF	TGTGCCAGCAGCTTAGGGTGGGGCCCCCTCTCTGGAAACACCATATATTTT
NA	NA	TRBV13	TRBJ2-2	CASSLAGGALTGELFF	TGTGCCAGCAGCTTAGCGGGCGGGGCCTTAACCGGGGAGCTGTTTTTT
once	NA	TRBV2	TRBJ2-2	CASRSNTGELFF	TGTGCCAGCAGATCCAACACCGGGGAGCTGTTTTTT
NA	NA	TRBV6-6	TRBJ1-2	CASSSRTVGDGYTF	TGTGCCAGCAGTTCCCGGACAGTGGGTGATGGCTACACCTTC
NA	TRBD1	TRBV18	TRBJ2-3	CASSPQQGVTTDTQYF	TGTGCCAGCTCACCTCAACAGGGGGTTACCACAGATACGCAGTATTTT
NA	NA	TRBV5-5	TRBJ1-5	CASSLRGDRSNQPQHF	TGTGCCAGCAGCTTGCGGGGGGACCGAAGCAATCAGCCCCAGCATTTT
once	NA	TRBV7-2	TRBJ2-7	CASSRDVGEAWEQYF	TGTGCCAGCAGCCGGGACGTGGGGGAGGCTTGGGAGCAGTACTTC
NA	TRBD2	TRBV7-2	TRBJ2-5	CASSLVGSGRGEETQYF	TGTGCCAGCAGCTTAGTTGGTAGCGGGAGAGGGGAAGAGACCCAGTACTTC
NA	NA	TRBV6-1	TRBJ2-7	CASSSPPYEQYF	TGTGCCAGCAGTTCTCCTCCATACGAGCAGTACTTC
NA	TRBD1	TRBV6-6	TRBJ2-7	CATMAGQGTYEQYF	TGTGCCACCATGGCAGGACAGGGGACCTACGAGCAGTACTTC
once	TRBD1	TRBV28	TRBJ1-4	CASRGTANEKLFF	TGTGCCAGCAGGGGGACAGCAAATGAAAAACTGTTTTTT
NA	NA	TRBV5-4	TRBJ2-5	CASSPDSWETQYF	TGTGCCAGCAGCCCCGACAGCTGGGAGACCCAGTACTTC
few	TRBD1	TRBV30	TRBJ1-4	CAWSGQGGEKLFF	TGTGCCTGGAGTGGACAGGGTGGCGAAAAACTGTTTTTT
NA	TRBD2	TRBV9	TRBJ2-5	CASSVGAGVQETQYF	TGTGCCAGCAGCGTAGGAGCGGGGGTCCAAGAGACCCAGTACTTC
NA	NA	TRBV7-2	TRBJ2-1	CASSLAAQSPPSYNEQFF	TGTGCCAGCAGCTTAGCGGCACAGAGCCCCCCTTCCTACAATGAGCAGTTCTTC
NA	NA	TRBV7-9	TRBJ2-5	CASSLRLGVVQETQYF	TGTGCCAGCAGCCTGCGGCTCGGGGTGGTCCAAGAGACCCAGTACTTC
NA	NA	TRBV6-5	TRBJ2-1	CASSSSRAETYNEQFF	TGTGCCAGCAGTTCCAGCAGGGCTGAGACGTACAATGAGCAGTTCTTC
NA	TRBD2	TRBV6-9	TRBJ2-7	CASRQTSEYYEQYF	TGTGCCAGCAGGCAGACTAGCGAGTACTACGAGCAGTACTTC
NA	NA	TRBV2	TRBJ2-3	CASSERSGPDTQYF	TGTGCCAGCAGTGAGAGGTCCGGACCAGATACGCAGTATTTT
NA	NA	TRBV6-1	TRBJ2-2	CASSEGPFAGELFF	TGTGCCAGCAGTGAAGGTCCTTTCGCCGGGGAGCTGTTTTTT
NA	TRBD1	TRBV7-7	TRBJ1-4	CASSLGLTGGVGEKLFF	TGTGCTAGCAGCTTAGGATTGACAGGGGGTGTCGGTGAAAAACTGTTTTTT
few	NA	TRBV5-1	TRBJ1-3	CASSTATGNTIYF	TGCGCCAGCAGCACGGCTACTGGAAACACCATATATTTT
NA	TRBD1	TRBV6-5	TRBJ1-5	CASSSHRGPRPQHF	TGTGCCAGCAGTTCTCACAGGGGTCCCAGGCCCCAGCATTTT
NA	TRBD2	TRBV19	TRBJ2-1	CASSPGSGGYNEQFF	TGTGCCAGTAGTCCGGGTAGCGGGGGGTACAATGAGCAGTTCTTC
few	NA	TRBV21-1	TRBJ2-7	CASTKEGTGGLAGVEQYF	TGTGCCAGCACCAAAGAGGGGACAGGGGGACTAGCGGGAGTTGAGCAGTACTTC
NA	NA	TRBV9	TRBJ2-7	CASSPRSGGSYEQYF	TGTGCCAGCAGCCCCCGGTCTGGCGGGTCCTACGAGCAGTACTTC
NA	TRBD1	TRBV5-4	TRBJ1-2	CASSLMTGAKGGYTF	TGTGCCAGCAGCTTGATGACAGGGGCAAAAGGTGGCTACACCTTC
NA	TRBD1	TRBV5-6	TRBJ2-7	CASRHGQGYEQYF	TGTGCCAGCAGACACGGACAGGGGTACGAGCAGTACTTC
NA	NA	TRBV7-2	TRBJ2-1	CASSLATGTINNEQFF	TGTGCCAGCAGCTTAGCAACAGGGACAATCAACAATGAGCAGTTCTTC
NA	TRBD1	TRBV29-1	TRBJ2-7	CSALTGTGSSYEQYF	TGCAGTGCCCTCACCGGGACAGGGAGCTCCTACGAGCAGTACTTC
NA	TRBD1	TRBV27	TRBJ2-4	CASSLLGQANIQYF	TGTGCCAGCAGTTTACTGGGACAGGCAAACATTCAGTACTTC
NA	TRBD2	TRBV18	TRBJ2-1	CASSLGLAGRNEQFF	TGTGCCAGCTCACTGGGACTAGCGGGCCGCAATGAGCAGTTCTTC
NA	NA	TRBV27	TRBJ1-3	CASSAAVGNTIYF	TGTGCCAGCAGCGCGGCAGTCGGAAACACCATATATTTT
NA	NA	TRBV11-3	TRBJ2-3	CASSKVGDTQYF	TGTGCCAGCAGCAAAGTCGGGGATACGCAGTATTTT
NA	TRBD1	TRBV5-1	TRBJ1-1	CASSRAAGTGRMNTEAFF	TGCGCCAGCAGCAGAGCGGCCGGGACAGGACGTATGAACACTGAAGCTTTCTTT
NA	TRBD1	TRBV7-8	TRBJ1-5	CASSSGTGFFSNQPQHF	TGTGCCAGCAGCTCCGGGACAGGGTTTTTTAGCAATCAGCCCCAGCATTTT
NA	NA	TRBV7-9	TRBJ1-1	CASSYVQGPNTEAFF	TGTGCCAGCAGCTACGTACAGGGACCTAACACTGAAGCTTTCTTT
once	TRBD1	TRBV18	TRBJ2-2	CASSPDREGLFF	TGTGCCAGCTCACCAGACAGGGAAGGGCTGTTTTTT
NA	TRBD2	TRBV29-1	TRBJ2-7	CSVAGTSGYEQYF	TGCAGCGTTGCCGGGACTAGCGGCTACGAGCAGTACTTC
NA	NA	TRBV5-4	TRBJ2-1	CASSSRGGGTYNEQFF	TGTGCCAGCAGCTCGAGGGGGGGAGGGACTTACAATGAGCAGTTCTTC
NA	NA	TRBV5-8	TRBJ1-5	CASSFPVFSNQPQHF	TGTGCCAGCAGCTTCCCGGTTTTCAGCAATCAGCCCCAGCATTTT
NA	NA	TRBV11-3	TRBJ2-2	CASSTLGTGELFF	TGTGCCAGCTCTACCCTAGGCACCGGGGAGCTGTTTTTT
NA	TRBD2	TRBV5-1	TRBJ2-7	CASSHGDYSNEQYF	TGCGCCAGCAGCCACGGGGACTATAGTAACGAGCAGTACTTC
NA	NA	TRBV7-3	TRBJ2-3	CASSFVGATDTQYF	TGTGCCAGCAGCTTCGTGGGGGCGACAGATACGCAGTATTTT
NA	TRBD2	TRBV6-5	TRBJ2-7	CAAGLAGGEQYF	TGTGCCGCGGGACTAGCGGGAGGCGAGCAGTACTTC
few	NA	TRBV29-1	TRBJ1-1	CSARETEAFF	TGCAGCGCCCGAGAGACTGAAGCTTTCTTT
NA	NA	TRBV27	TRBJ1-2	CASSPRPDLNYGYTF	TGTGCCAGCAGTCCCCGCCCCGACCTTAACTATGGCTACACCTTC
NA	NA	TRBV7-3	TRBJ2-3	CASSHYKGFTDTQYF	TGTGCCAGCAGTCACTACAAAGGGTTCACAGATACGCAGTATTTT
NA	TRBD1	TRBV28	TRBJ1-5	CASSTGVGSNQPQHF	TGTGCCAGCAGTACAGGGGTGGGAAGCAATCAGCCCCAGCATTTT
NA	NA	TRBV6-1	TRBJ2-7	CASSGFLSSYEQYF	TGTGCCAGCAGTGGCTTCTTGAGCTCCTACGAGCAGTACTTC
NA	TRBD1	TRBV11-3	TRBJ1-1	CASSLNWGQYEAFF	TGTGCCAGCAGCTTAAACTGGGGACAGTACGAAGCTTTCTTT